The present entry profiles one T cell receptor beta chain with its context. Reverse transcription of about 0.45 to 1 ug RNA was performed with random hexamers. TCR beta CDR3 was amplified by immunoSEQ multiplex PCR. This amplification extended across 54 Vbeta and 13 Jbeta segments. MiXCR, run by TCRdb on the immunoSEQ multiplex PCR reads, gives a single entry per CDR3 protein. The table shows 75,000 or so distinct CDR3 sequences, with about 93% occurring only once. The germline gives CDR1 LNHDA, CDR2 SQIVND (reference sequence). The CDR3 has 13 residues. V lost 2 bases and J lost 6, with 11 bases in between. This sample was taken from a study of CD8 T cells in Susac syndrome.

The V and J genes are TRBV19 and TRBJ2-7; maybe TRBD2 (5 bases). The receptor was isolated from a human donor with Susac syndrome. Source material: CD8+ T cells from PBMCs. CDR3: CASSIRETSEQYF. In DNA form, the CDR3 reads TGTGCCAGTAGTATAAGGGAGACTTCCGAGCAGTACTTC.